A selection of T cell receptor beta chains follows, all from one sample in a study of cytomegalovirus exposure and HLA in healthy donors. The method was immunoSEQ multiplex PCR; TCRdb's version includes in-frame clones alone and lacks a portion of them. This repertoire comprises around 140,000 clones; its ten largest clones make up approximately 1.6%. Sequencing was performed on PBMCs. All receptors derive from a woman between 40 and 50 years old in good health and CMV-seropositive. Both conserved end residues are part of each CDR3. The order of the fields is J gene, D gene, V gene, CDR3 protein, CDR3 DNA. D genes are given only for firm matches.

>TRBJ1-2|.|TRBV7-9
CASSQQGFYGYTF
TGTGCCAGCAGCCAACAGGGATTTTATGGCTACACCTTC
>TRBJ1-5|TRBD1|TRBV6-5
CASSPDRGGNQPQHF
TGTGCCAGCAGCCCGGACAGGGGCGGAAATCAGCCCCAGCATTTT
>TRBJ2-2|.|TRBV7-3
CASSSHRLDTGELFF
TGTGCCAGCAGCTCTCACAGGTTGGACACCGGGGAGCTGTTTTTT
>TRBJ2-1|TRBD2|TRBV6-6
CASRAPSGTYNEQFF
TGTGCCAGCAGAGCGCCTAGCGGAACTTACAATGAGCAGTTCTTC
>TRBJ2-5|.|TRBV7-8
CASSLEAPQGWKETQYF
TGTGCCAGCAGCTTAGAAGCTCCACAGGGCTGGAAAGAGACCCAGTACTTC
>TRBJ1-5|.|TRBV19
CASSRGINQPQHF
TGTGCCAGTAGCAGGGGAATAAATCAGCCCCAGCATTTT
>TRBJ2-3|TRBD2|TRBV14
CASSQFGLAADTQYF
TGTGCCAGCAGCCAATTTGGACTAGCGGCAGATACGCAGTATTTT
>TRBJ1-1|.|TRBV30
CACLNTEAFF
TGTGCCTGCTTGAACACTGAAGCTTTCTTT
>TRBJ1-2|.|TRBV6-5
CASSYRGGGYTF
TGTGCCAGCAGTTACCGGGGGGGTGGCTACACCTTC
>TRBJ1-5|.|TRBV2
CASREGGGVNQPQHF
TGTGCCAGCAGGGAAGGGGGGGGAGTAAATCAGCCCCAGCATTTT
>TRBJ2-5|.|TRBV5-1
CASSLASRETQYF
TGCGCCAGCAGCTTGGCCTCTCGGGAGACCCAGTACTTC
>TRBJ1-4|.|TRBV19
CASSTPRGSFNEKLFF
TGTGCCAGTAGTACCCCCCGCGGCAGCTTTAATGAAAAACTGTTTTTT
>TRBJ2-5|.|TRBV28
CASSLVQQETQYF
TGTGCCAGCAGTTTAGTACAGCAAGAGACCCAGTACTTC
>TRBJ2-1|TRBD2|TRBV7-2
CASSLRGGRAGDEQFF
TGTGCCAGCAGCTTACGTGGGGGGAGGGCCGGAGATGAGCAGTTCTTC
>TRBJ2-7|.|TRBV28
CASSLRRGSYEQYF
TGTGCCAGCAGTTTAAGAAGGGGTTCCTACGAGCAGTACTTC
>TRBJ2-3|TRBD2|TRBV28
CASSHPGLAGRGDTQYF
TGTGCCAGCAGCCACCCGGGACTAGCGGGTCGGGGGGATACGCAGTATTTT
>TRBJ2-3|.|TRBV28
CASAARGISDTQYF
TGTGCCAGCGCCGCGAGGGGGATATCAGATACGCAGTATTTT
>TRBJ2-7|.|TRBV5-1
CASSVSGTSPYEQYF
TGCGCCAGCAGCGTTTCCGGGACATCTCCCTACGAGCAGTACTTC
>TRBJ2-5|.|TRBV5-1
CASSPGVPVRETQYF
TGCGCCAGCAGCCCCGGGGTACCCGTGCGAGAGACCCAGTACTTC
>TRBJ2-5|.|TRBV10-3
CAIQGALGQETQYF
TGTGCCATCCAGGGTGCGTTGGGCCAAGAGACCCAGTACTTC
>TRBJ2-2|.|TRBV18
CASSPRFLNTGELFF
TGTGCCAGCTCACCTAGATTTCTGAACACCGGGGAGCTGTTTTTT
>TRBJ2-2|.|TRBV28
CASSLLEIGELFF
TGTGCCAGTTCTTTACTAGAAATCGGGGAGCTGTTTTTT
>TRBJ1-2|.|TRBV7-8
CASSFATADNYGYTF
TGTGCCAGCAGCTTTGCTACGGCGGATAACTATGGCTACACCTTC
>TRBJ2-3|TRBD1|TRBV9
CASSEGTGTDTQYF
TGTGCCAGCAGCGAGGGGACAGGCACAGATACGCAGTATTTT
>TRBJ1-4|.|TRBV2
CASSERGGDEKLFF
TGTGCCAGCAGTGAACGAGGGGGGGATGAAAAACTGTTTTTT